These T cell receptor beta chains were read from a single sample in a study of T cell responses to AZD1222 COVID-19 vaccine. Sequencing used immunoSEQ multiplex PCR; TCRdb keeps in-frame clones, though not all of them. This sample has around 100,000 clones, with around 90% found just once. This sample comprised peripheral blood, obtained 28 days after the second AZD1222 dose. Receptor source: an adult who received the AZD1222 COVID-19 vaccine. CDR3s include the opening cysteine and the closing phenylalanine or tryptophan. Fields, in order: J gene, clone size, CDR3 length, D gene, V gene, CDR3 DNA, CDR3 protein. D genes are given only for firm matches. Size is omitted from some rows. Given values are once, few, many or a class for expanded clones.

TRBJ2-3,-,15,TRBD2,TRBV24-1,TGTGCCACCAGTGACCCTGGGACTAGCGGAGATACGCAGTATTTT,CATSDPGTSGDTQYF
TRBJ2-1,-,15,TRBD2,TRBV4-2,TGTGCCAGCAGCCCGGGACTAGCGGCCGTTGGTGAGCAGTTCTTC,CASSPGLAAVGEQFF
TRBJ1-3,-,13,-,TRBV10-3,TGTGCCATCAGGGGGACGGATGGAAACACCATATATTTT,CAIRGTDGNTIYF
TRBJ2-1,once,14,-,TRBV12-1,TGTGCCAGCAGCTCGTCCGACAGGCGGAATGAGCAGTTCTTC,CASSSSDRRNEQFF
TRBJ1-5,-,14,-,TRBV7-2,TGTGCCAGCAGCTTACAAACCCCCAATCAGCCCCAGCATTTT,CASSLQTPNQPQHF
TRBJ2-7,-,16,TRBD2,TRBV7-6,TGTGCCAGCAGCTTAACGACTAGCGGGAGGGCCCGCGAGCAGTACTTC,CASSLTTSGRAREQYF
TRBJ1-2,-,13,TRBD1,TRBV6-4,TGTGCCAGCAGGGGGACAGGGGGCAATGGCTACACCTTC,CASRGTGGNGYTF
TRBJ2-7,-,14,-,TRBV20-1,TGCAGTGCTAGTTCCCTGAAGCAAGGCTACGAGCAGTACTTC,CSASSLKQGYEQYF
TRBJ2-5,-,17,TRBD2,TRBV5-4,TGTGCCAGCAGCGAGTCCGGGACTAGCGGGAGGAGAGAGACCCAGTACTTC,CASSESGTSGRRETQYF
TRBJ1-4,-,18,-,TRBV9,TGTGCCAGCAGCGTGGGGACTCAGGGGAGGCATAGTAATGAAAAACTGTTTTTT,CASSVGTQGRHSNEKLFF
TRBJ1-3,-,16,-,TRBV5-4,TGTGCCAGCAGCTTGGGCAGGGCCGGAACTGGAAACACCATATATTTT,CASSLGRAGTGNTIYF
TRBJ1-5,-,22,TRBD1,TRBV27,TGTGCCAGCAGTTTCCGGGATAGACAGGGGGCAATTGTGTCATATAGCAATCAGCCCCAGCATTTT,CASSFRDRQGAIVSYSNQPQHF
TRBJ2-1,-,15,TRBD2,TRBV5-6,TGTGCCAGCAGCTTGGCAAGCGGGATATACAATGAGCAGTTCTTC,CASSLASGIYNEQFF
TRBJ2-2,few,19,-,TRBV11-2,TGTGCCAGCAGCTTAGCTAAATTCGCAGGGGCTGGAAACACCGGGGAGCTGTTTTTT,CASSLAKFAGAGNTGELFF
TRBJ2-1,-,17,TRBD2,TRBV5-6,TGTGCCAGCAGCAGATCTAGCGGGGAGTTCGATTACAATGAGCAGTTCTTC,CASSRSSGEFDYNEQFF
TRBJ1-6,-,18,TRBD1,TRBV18,TGTGCCAGCTCACCACCGGGGACAGCCGCAATTGGGAGTTCACCCCTCCACTTT,CASSPPGTAAIGSSPLHF
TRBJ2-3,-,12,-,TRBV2,TGTGCCAGCAGTGACGCGGGCCCGACGCAGTATTTT,CASSDAGPTQYF
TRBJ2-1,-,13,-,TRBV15,TGTGCCACCAGCAGTCTCAGACACGGGAGAACGTTCTTC,CATSSLRHGRTFF
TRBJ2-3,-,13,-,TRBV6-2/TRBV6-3,TGTGCCAGCAGTCACCCTAGCACAGATACGCAGTATTTT,CASSHPSTDTQYF
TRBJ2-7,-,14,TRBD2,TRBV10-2,TGCGCCAGCAGTGTACTCGGCGGGAGAGTCGAGCAGTACTTC,CASSVLGGRVEQYF
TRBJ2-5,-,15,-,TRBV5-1,TGCGCCAGCAGCTTGAACGGCGGGGTGGAGGAGACCCAGTACTTC,CASSLNGGVEETQYF
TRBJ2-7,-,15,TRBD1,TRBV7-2,TGTGCCAGCAGCTTAGGCCAGGGGGCGCTTTACGAGCAGTACTTC,CASSLGQGALYEQYF
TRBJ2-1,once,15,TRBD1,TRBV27,TGTGCCAGCAGTTACTCGCCGACAGGGGACGATGAGCAGTTCTTC,CASSYSPTGDDEQFF
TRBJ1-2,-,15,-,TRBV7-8,TGTGCCAGCAGCTTAGTCAGACAGGCTACGTATGGCTACACCTTC,CASSLVRQATYGYTF
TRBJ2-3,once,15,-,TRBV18,TGTGCCAGCTCACCCTTTTCGACTAGTCCAGATACGCAGTATTTT,CASSPFSTSPDTQYF
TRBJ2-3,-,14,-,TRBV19,TGTGCCAGTGGACTTATTGCTGGCACAGATACGCAGTATTTT,CASGLIAGTDTQYF
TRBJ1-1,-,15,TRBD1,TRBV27,TGTGCCAGCAGTTTATATCAGGGGGCCTCCTCCAACGCTTTCTTT,CASSLYQGASSNAFF
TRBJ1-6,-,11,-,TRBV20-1,TGCAGTGCTAGAGTTAGCTCACCCCTCCACTTT,CSARVSSPLHF
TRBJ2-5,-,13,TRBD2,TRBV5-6,TGTGCCAGCACCTTCTTTAGCGGGGAGACCCAGTACTTC,CASTFFSGETQYF
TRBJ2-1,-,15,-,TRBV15,TGTGCCACCAGCAGAGATGGGATCGGGGTTGGGGAGCAGTTCTTC,CATSRDGIGVGEQFF
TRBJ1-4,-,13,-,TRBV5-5,TGTGCCAGCAGCTTGGGGGTCAATGAAAAACTGTTTTTT,CASSLGVNEKLFF
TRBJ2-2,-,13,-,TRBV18,TGTGCCAGCTCGGACGCGAACACCGGGGAGCTGTTTTTT,CASSDANTGELFF
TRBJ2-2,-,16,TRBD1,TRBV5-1,TGCGCCAGCAGGTATACAGGGGGCGCCGACACCGGGGAGCTGTTTTTT,CASRYTGGADTGELFF
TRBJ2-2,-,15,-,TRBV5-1,TGCGCCAGCAGCTTGGCGGGGAAGAACACCGGGGAGCTGTTTTTT,CASSLAGKNTGELFF
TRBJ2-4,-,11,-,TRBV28,TGTGCCAGCACAGCCAAAAACATTCAGTACTTC,CASTAKNIQYF
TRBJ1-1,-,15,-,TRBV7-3,TGTGCCAGCAGCTTAAACTCCGAGGGGAACACTGAAGCTTTCTTT,CASSLNSEGNTEAFF
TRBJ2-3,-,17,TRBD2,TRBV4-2,TGTGCCAGCAGCCAAGGGGCATCCCTAGCGGGCACAGATACGCAGTATTTT,CASSQGASLAGTDTQYF
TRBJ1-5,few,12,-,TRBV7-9,TGTGCCAGCAGCTTAGACGATCAGCCCCAGCATTTT,CASSLDDQPQHF
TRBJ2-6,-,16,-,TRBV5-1,TGCGCCAGCAGCCCGGGGAGTACCTCTGGGGCCAACGTCCTGACTTTC,CASSPGSTSGANVLTF
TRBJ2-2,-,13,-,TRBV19,TGTGCCAGTATTTCCGGGAGCACCGGGGAGCTGTTTTTT,CASISGSTGELFF
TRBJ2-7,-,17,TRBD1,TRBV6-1,TGTGCCAGCAGTGAATCAGCAGGGGGATCTTCTAGCTACGAGCAGTACTTC,CASSESAGGSSSYEQYF
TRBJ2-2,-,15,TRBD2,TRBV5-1,TGCGCCAGCAGCTGGACTAGCGGGTTGCCCGGGGAGCTGTTTTTT,CASSWTSGLPGELFF
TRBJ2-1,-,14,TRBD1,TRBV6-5,TGTGCCAGCAGCGTGGACAGGCAGTACAATGAGCAGTTCTTC,CASSVDRQYNEQFF
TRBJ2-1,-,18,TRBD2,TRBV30,TGTGCCTGGAGTGGGGGACTAGCGGGAGAGGGATTGTACAATGAGCAGTTCTTC,CAWSGGLAGEGLYNEQFF
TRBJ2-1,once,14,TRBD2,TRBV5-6,TGTGCCAGCAGCTTGGAGGGCGGGAGTGGTGAGCAGTTCTTC,CASSLEGGSGEQFF
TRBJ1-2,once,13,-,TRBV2,TGTGCCAGCAGTGTGGGGGTGAACTATGGCTACACCTTC,CASSVGVNYGYTF
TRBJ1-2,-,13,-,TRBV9,TGTGCCAGCAGCCCGTCCCCGGATGGTGGCTACACCTTC,CASSPSPDGGYTF
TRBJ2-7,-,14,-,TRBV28,TGTGCCAGCAGTTTCATGGACCGAACCTACGAGCAGTACTTC,CASSFMDRTYEQYF
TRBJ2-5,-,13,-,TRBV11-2,TGTGCCAGCAGCCTCCCGGGGACAGAGACCCAGTACTTC,CASSLPGTETQYF
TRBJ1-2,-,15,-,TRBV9,TGTGCCAGCAGCGTAGAGACAGGACATAACTATGGCTACACCTTC,CASSVETGHNYGYTF